Presented here are 23 T cell receptor beta chains from one specimen sequenced in a study of identical twins. In TCRdb, the 5' RACE reads were re-called with MiXCR into one record per CDR3 protein. The sample holds approximately 280,000 distinct CDR3 sequences, around 8.8% seen once. The same data also went into a second study, on yellow fever vaccine responses in identical twins.

Sample: memory (CD45RO+) T cells sorted from blood. The receptors derive from a woman in her late teens or twenties in good health.

This clonotype was counted at least ten times. This chain joins TRBV5-5 and TRBJ1-5; D remains unclear. The CDR3 has 14 residues. V was clipped by 0 bases and J by 4 bases, with 8 bases between them. Per the germline V gene, CDR1 is SGHKS and CDR2 is YYEKEE (reference sequence). CDR3 residues: CASSLGGPNQPQHF. CDR3 bases: TGTGCCAGCAGCTTGGGAGGACCTAATCAGCCCCAGCATTTT.

In this sample, this clonotype turned up many times. The chain links TRBV10-3 to TRBJ2-1, with 9 bases fitting TRBD2. V lost 6 bases and J lost 7; bases outside the gene matches: 1. This CDR3 is built from 12 residues. CDR1 and CDR2 from the germline V gene are ENHRY and SYGVKD. The DNA for the CDR3 is TGTGCCATCAGGGGACTAGCTAATGAGCAGTTCTTC. It codes for CAIRGLANEQFF.

This clonotype has at least ten counts. The chain links TRBV2 to TRBJ2-1; D possibly corresponds to TRBD1 (5 bases). V was trimmed by 0 bases and J by 6 bases, leaving 12 bases between them. Looked up from germline, CDR1 is SNHLY and CDR2 is FYNNEI. The CDR3 consists of 15 residues. The DNA of the CDR3 is TGTGCCAGCAGTGAAGCGCTTCCAGGGATCAATGAGCAGTTCTTC. Translation gives CASSEALPGINEQFF.

This clonotype came up a few times. The chain uses TRBV28 and TRBJ1-5; tentative D call: TRBD1 (5 bases). CDR1 is MDHEN and CDR2 is SYDVKM in the germline V gene. CDR3 size: 13 residues. The CDR3 DNA reads TGTGATCAGGTTGGGGGGAGCAATCAGCCCCAGCATTTT. Protein: CDQVGGSNQPQHF. Filled out from reference TRBV28 and TRBJ1-5, the complete variable domain reads DVKVTQSSRYLVKRTGEKVFLECVQDMDHENMFWYRQDPGLGLRLIYFSYDVKMKEKGDIPEGYSVSREKKERFSLILESASTNQTSMYLCDQVGGSNQPQHFGDGTRLSIL.

This clonotype has more than one count but fewer than ten. The chain employs TRBV5-1 and TRBJ2-3, with a weak D call TRBD1 (6 bases). In germline, CDR1 is SGHRS, CDR2 YFSETQ. V lost 4 bases to trimming and J lost 0 bases, with 15 bases between them. This CDR3 is built from 16 residues. The DNA for the CDR3 is TGCGCCAGCAGCCCCCGTGGGGGCCAGAGCACAGATACGCAGTATTTT. Amino acids: CASSPRGGQSTDTQYF.

This clonotype has only a few counts. This chain uses TRBV24-1 with TRBJ2-1; 7 bases match TRBD2. Germline loops: CDR1 KGHDR, CDR2 SFDVKD. The CDR3 runs to 11 residues. Trimming removed 10 bases from V and 8 bases from J; junction bases left unmatched: 4. The CDR3 sequence is CATHGGDEQFF. In nucleotides, the CDR3 is TGTGCCACGCATGGGGGGGATGAGCAGTTCTTC.

This clonotype was recorded a few times. This rearrangement joins TRBV2 to TRBJ1-3; unclear D gene. The ends were cut back, 8 bases at V and 0 bases at J, with 11 bases in the middle. Per germline, CDR1 SNHLY and CDR2 FYNNEI. There are 14 residues in the CDR3. Here the CDR3 reads CASVAQISGNTIYF. Here the CDR3 DNA reads TGTGCCAGCGTAGCACAGATCTCTGGAAACACCATATATTTT. The full variable domain, in which reference TRBV2 and TRBJ1-3 provide the parts outside the CDR3, is EPEVTQTPSHQVTQMGQEVILRCVPISNHLYFYWYRQILGQKVEFLVSFYNNEISEKSEIFDDQFSVERPDGSNFTLKIRSTKLEDSAMYFCASVAQISGNTIYFGEGSWLTVV.

This clonotype has a count of ten or more. The gene calls are TRBV21-1 and TRBJ2-2. TRBV21-1 is designated a pseudogene. There are 16 residues in the CDR3. This CDR3 is CASSKDMISNTGELFF. CDR3 sequence (DNA): TGTGCCAGCAGCAAAGATATGATTTCGAACACCGGGGAGCTGTTTTTT.

At least ten counts were recorded for this clonotype. J is TRBJ1-1 and V is TRBV12-3 or TRBV12-4; D gene unclear. The CDR3 has 14 amino acids. Trimming removed 2 bases from V and 0 bases from J, with 7 bases in between. CDR3 in DNA: TGTGCCAGCAGTTTACATAGGCTGAACACTGAAGCTTTCTTT. Translating it yields CASSLHRLNTEAFF.

This clonotype came up many times. One end of the junction is discordant with germline, which a read error may explain. V is TRBV29-1 and J is TRBJ2-4; TRBD1 is a possible D gene (5 bases). Germline V gives CDR1 SQVTM, CDR2 ANQGSEA. CDR3 size: 11 residues. For the CDR3, the DNA is TGCAGCGTTGAAGAGGGCAGGGCTTCCCTCTTC. Amino acid sequence: CSVEEGRASLF. The full variable domain, with the rest looked up from reference TRBV29-1 and TRBJ2-4, is SAVISQKPSRDICQRGTSLTIQCQVDSQVTMMFWYRQQPGQSLTLIATANQGSEATYESGFVIDKFPISRPNLTFSTLTVSNMSPEDSSIYLCSVEEGRASLFGAGTRLSVL.

This clonotype has ten or more counts. V gene TRBV20-1 combines with J gene TRBJ1-5, with TRBD1 matching 11 bases. The CDR3 has 14 residues. V gave up 5 bases and J gave up 4 bases; unmatched junction bases: 4. Germline loops: CDR1 DFQATT, CDR2 SNEGSKA (reference sequence). The CDR3 DNA is TGCAGTGCTCGGACAGGGGGCTATAATCAGCCCCAGCATTTT. Encoded protein: CSARTGGYNQPQHF.

This clonotype has at least ten counts. CDR3 protein: CSVNPNDFAGELFF. CDR3 nucleotide sequence: TGCAGCGTGAACCCTAACGACTTTGCCGGGGAGCTGTTTTTT. The chain uses TRBV29-1 and TRBJ2-2; D is uncertain. Germline values: CDR1 SQVTM, CDR2 ANQGSEA. V lost 6 bases, J lost 6 bases, and 17 bases lay in between. This CDR3 comprises 14 residues.

This clonotype was seen repeatedly, ten times or more. The chain recombines TRBV27 with TRBJ2-1; D is ambiguous. CDR1 MNHEY and CDR2 SMNVEV come from the germline V gene (reference sequence). The length of the CDR3 is 13 residues. The V and J ends lost 5 bases and 6 bases respectively, with 11 bases between them. As DNA, the CDR3 is TGTGCCAGCAGTGTTCCACCGGTCAATGAGCAGTTCTTC. As protein: CASSVPPVNEQFF.

This clonotype was found many times. The chain couples TRBV4-1 to TRBJ1-3; 10 positions agree with TRBD1. V shed 3 bases, J shed 2 bases, and the junction held 16 bases outside the gene matches. This CDR3 spans 20 amino acids. Per germline, CDR1 MGHRA and CDR2 YSYEKL. The CDR3 reads CASSHEPWRTGGVAGNTIYF. The CDR3 region has the DNA TGCGCCAGCAGCCACGAACCCTGGCGGACAGGGGGTGTCGCTGGAAACACCATATATTTT.

There are many counts of this clonotype. The gene calls are TRBV20-1 and TRBJ1-5; tentative D call: TRBD1 (5 bases). CDR1 and CDR2 (germline): DFQATT, SNEGSKA (reference sequence). The CDR3 sequence is 16 residues long. V gave up 0 bases and J gave up 5 bases, with 17 bases separating them. CDR3 region: CSARDALAGIDQPQHF. Written as DNA, the CDR3 is TGCAGTGCTAGAGATGCCCTGGCAGGGATTGATCAGCCCCAGCATTTT.

This clonotype occurred many times. The chain has TRBV7-9 and TRBJ2-7, with D unresolved. The CDR3 totals 16 residues. Between the trimmed V and J ends, which lost 0 bases and 3 bases, there was a span of 15 bases. In germline, CDR1 is SEHNR, CDR2 FQNEAQ (reference sequence). CDR3 bases: TGTGCCAGCAGCTTAGCCCAAGGGCAGGTAGGCTACGAGCAGTACTTC. The encoded protein is CASSLAQGQVGYEQYF.

This clonotype was detected ten times or more. The gene calls are TRBV2 and TRBJ1-1; TRBD1 is a possible D gene (6 bases). This CDR3 comprises 12 residues. V was pared by 5 bases and J by 3 bases, with 7 bases between. The V gene's germline CDR1 is SNHLY and CDR2 FYNNEI. The CDR3 bases are TGTGCCAGCAGTTCAGGGGACACTGAAGCTTTCTTT. Protein sequence: CASSSGDTEAFF.

V and J are TRBV28 and TRBJ2-5, with TRBD1 matching 7 bases. Germline CDR1 and CDR2: MDHEN and SYDVKM. V gave up 2 bases and J gave up 3 bases; unmatched junction bases: 15. The CDR3 sequence is 18 residues long. The DNA of the CDR3 is TGTGCCAGCAGTTTAGTTATGGGGTCAGGGGGAACAAAAGAGACCCAGTACTTC. This translates into CASSLVMGSGGTKETQYF.

This chain joins TRBV20-1 and TRBJ1-1, with D unclear. This CDR3 spans 10 amino acids. From germline, CDR1 is DFQATT and CDR2 SNEGSKA (reference sequence). With 6 bases removed from V and 10 bases from J, the gap between germline ends came to 12 bases. CDR3 nucleotide sequence: TGCAGTGCCATCTTCGGTGGAGCTTTCTTT. Translating gives CSAIFGGAFF.

This clonotype turned up a few times. The chain recombines TRBV10-3 with TRBJ2-7; 7 bases align to TRBD1. The CDR3 has 14 residues. V lost 3 bases to trimming and J lost 3 bases; unmatched junction nucleotides: 5. The germline V gene has CDR1 ENHRY and CDR2 SYGVKD. The DNA for the CDR3 is TGTGCCATCAGTGACGGGACAGCCAACTACGAGCAGTACTTC. Protein product: CAISDGTANYEQYF.

The chain carries TRBV28 and TRBJ2-7; D possibly uses TRBD1 or TRBD2 (5 bases each). Between the trimmed V and J ends, which lost 2 bases and 9 bases, there was a span of 17 bases. CDR3 length: 14 residues. Germline V gives CDR1 MDHEN, CDR2 SYDVKM. CDR3 sequence: CASSLRDRGGRQYV. For the CDR3, the DNA is TGTGCCAGCAGTTTACGCGACCGGGGCGGGCGGCAGTACGTC.

This clonotype was counted at least ten times. The chain recombines TRBV29-1 with TRBJ2-1; 9 bases agree with TRBD2. CDR1 and CDR2 from the germline V gene are SQVTM and ANQGSEA. The V and J ends lost 0 bases and 1 base, in that order; junction bases with no gene match: 7. The CDR3 consists of 17 residues. This CDR3 is CSVEDWIAGDSYNEQFF. The CDR3 region has the DNA TGCAGCGTTGAAGATTGGATAGCGGGAGATTCCTACAATGAGCAGTTCTTC.

The V and J genes are TRBV10-3 and TRBJ1-4, with D uncertain. Germline-derived CDR1 and CDR2 are ENHRY and SYGVKD. The CDR3 runs 13 residues. V was pared by 0 bases and J by 13 bases, with 12 bases between. The CDR3 region is CAISESAREALFF. CDR3 coding DNA: TGTGCCATCAGTGAGTCGGCGCGTGAAGCACTGTTTTTT.